This TCR beta chain was sequenced for a study of T-cell memory formation after mild COVID-19. At the level of the study: Each donor largely had its own TCR clusters.

This clonotype was seen more than once but under ten times. The antigen remains unidentified. TCRdb processed the 5' RACE reads anew with MiXCR; each CDR3 protein has one entry. The sample consists of about 250,000 distinct CDR3 sequences, 15% to 17% of them appearing once. The V end lost 2 bases, the J end lost 7 bases, and 11 bases lay between the germline ends. The CDR3 totals 13 residues. Germline loops: CDR1 MNHEY, CDR2 SVGAGI. General study results and limits: Largely, contracting CD4+ clones fell within CM and EM, and contracting CD8+ clones within EMRA.

V is TRBV6-5 and J is TRBJ1-2; D is possibly TRBD1 (5 bases). This sequence originates from an adult woman who had mild COVID-19 (a few samples of this study predate the infection). Cell type and time point are not known. Sequencing used PBMCs or a T cell subset sorted from them (not recorded which). Here the CDR3 DNA reads TGTGCCAGCAGTTACGAGGGGCGGGGTGGCTACACCTTC. It is translated as CASSYEGRGGYTF.